This entry lists 10 T cell receptor beta chains sequenced from one sample in a study of technical replicates of blood from four donors. The repertoire was sequenced with immunoSEQ multiplex PCR; TCRdb's copy has only in-frame clones and lacks some. Counted here are roughly 15,000 clones, 80% occurring once; the ten biggest clones make up 10% to 15%. The specimen sequenced was PBMCs. These receptors originate from a human donor in good health.

J is TRBJ2-7 and V is TRBV18, with TRBD1 matching over 9 bases. Germline trimming cut 0 bases from V and 3 bases from J; bases unmatched to any gene: 0. From germline, CDR1 is KGHSH and CDR2 LQKENI. The CDR3 is 14 amino acids. The CDR3 here is CASSPPGQGYEQYF. The CDR3 nucleotides read TGTGCCAGCTCACCACCGGGACAGGGCTACGAGCAGTACTTC.

The rearrangement links TRBV12-5 to TRBJ1-1; perhaps TRBD1 as D (5 bases). V was clipped by 0 bases and J by 1 base, with 6 bases between them. Germline V lookup: CDR1 LGHNT, CDR2 FRNRAP. This CDR3 region has 14 residues. CDR3 sequence (DNA): TGTGCTAGTGGTTTGGTAACAGGGAACACTGAAGCTTTCTTT. Translating it yields CASGLVTGNTEAFF.

The rearrangement uses TRBV27 and TRBJ2-7, with TRBD2 matching over 7 bases. Germline values: CDR1 MNHEY, CDR2 SMNVEV (reference sequence). This CDR3 region has 14 residues. V lost 0 bases and J lost 4; bases outside the gene matches: 3. The CDR3: CASSLSTRGYEQYF. The CDR3 DNA is TGTGCCAGCAGTTTATCGACGCGGGGGTACGAGCAGTACTTC.

The chain uses TRBV5-1 and TRBJ2-7; 9 bases agree with TRBD1. J lost 6 bases, V lost 4 bases, and 11 bases had no gene match. Germline V gives CDR1 SGHRS, CDR2 YFSETQ. This CDR3 has 15 amino acids. CDR3 DNA: TGCGCCAGCAGCAGCCGGACAGGGGCGTTCGGCGAGCAGTACTTC. This codes for CASSSRTGAFGEQYF.

The rearrangement joins TRBV4-1 to TRBJ2-3; unclear D gene. The germline CDR1 and CDR2 sequences are MGHRA and YSYEKL. V gave up 0 bases and J gave up 6 bases, with 7 bases separating them. The CDR3 consists of 13 residues. CDR3 region: CASSQEGGDTQYF. CDR3 sequence (DNA): TGCGCCAGCAGCCAAGAAGGCGGTGATACGCAGTATTTT.

The rearrangement uses TRBV7-2 and TRBJ1-2; 10 bases map to TRBD1. The CDR3 covers 14 residues. Germline CDR1 is SGHTA and CDR2 is FQGNSA. The J segment lost 5 bases and the V segment lost 5 bases, leaving 5 bases of the junction unmatched. CDR3 residues: CASSGTGAGYGYTF. For the CDR3, the DNA is TGTGCCAGCAGCGGGACAGGGGCGGGGTATGGCTACACCTTC.

This clone showed up just once. The V and J genes are TRBV7-8 and TRBJ1-5; D not certain. The CDR3 runs to 14 residues. V was shortened by 1 base and J by 4 bases, with 8 bases between the two germline ends. Germline CDR1 SGHVS, CDR2 FQNEAQ. This CDR3 is CASSLDSLNQPQHF. The CDR3 DNA reads as TGTGCCAGCAGCTTAGACAGTCTTAATCAGCCCCAGCATTTT.

The CDR3 protein is CAWSISGGYGYTF. The CDR3, as DNA: TGTGCCTGGAGTATATCAGGGGGCTATGGCTACACCTTC. V usage is TRBV30 and J usage is TRBJ1-2; 7 nucleotides match TRBD1. Germline trimming cut 2 bases from V and 4 bases from J; bases unmatched to any gene: 4. This CDR3 is 13 amino acids long. Germline V gene sequence: CDR1 GTSNPN, CDR2 SVGIG (reference sequence).

This clone was counted a single time. The V and J genes are TRBV19 and TRBJ2-3; D is perhaps TRBD2 (6 bases). Trimming took off 6 bases at V and 0 bases at J, with 16 bases between the two ends. Germline CDR1 reads LNHDA; CDR2 reads SQIVND (reference sequence). The CDR3 runs 16 residues. CDR3 in amino acids: CASSPVGSGSTDTQYF. The CDR3 nucleotides are TGTGCCAGTAGCCCGGTGGGGAGCGGGAGCACAGATACGCAGTATTTT. Filled out from reference TRBV19 and TRBJ2-3, the complete variable domain reads DGGITQSPKYLFRKEGQNVTLSCEQNLNHDAMYWYRQDPGQGLRLIYYSQIVNDFQKGDIAEGYSVSREKKESFPLTVTSAQKNPTAFYLCASSPVGSGSTDTQYFGPGTRLTVL.

The chain carries TRBV18 and TRBJ2-1; 12 bases are a match to TRBD2. CDR3 length: 22 amino acids. The V and J ends lost 1 base and 7 bases, in that order; junction bases with no gene match: 23. In germline, CDR1 is KGHSH, CDR2 LQKENI. The CDR3 bases are TGTGCCAGCTCACCACAGGAGGTTGGGTTAACTAGCGGGAGGACGGTGAGGAATGAGCAGTTCTTC. It yields the protein CASSPQEVGLTSGRTVRNEQFF.